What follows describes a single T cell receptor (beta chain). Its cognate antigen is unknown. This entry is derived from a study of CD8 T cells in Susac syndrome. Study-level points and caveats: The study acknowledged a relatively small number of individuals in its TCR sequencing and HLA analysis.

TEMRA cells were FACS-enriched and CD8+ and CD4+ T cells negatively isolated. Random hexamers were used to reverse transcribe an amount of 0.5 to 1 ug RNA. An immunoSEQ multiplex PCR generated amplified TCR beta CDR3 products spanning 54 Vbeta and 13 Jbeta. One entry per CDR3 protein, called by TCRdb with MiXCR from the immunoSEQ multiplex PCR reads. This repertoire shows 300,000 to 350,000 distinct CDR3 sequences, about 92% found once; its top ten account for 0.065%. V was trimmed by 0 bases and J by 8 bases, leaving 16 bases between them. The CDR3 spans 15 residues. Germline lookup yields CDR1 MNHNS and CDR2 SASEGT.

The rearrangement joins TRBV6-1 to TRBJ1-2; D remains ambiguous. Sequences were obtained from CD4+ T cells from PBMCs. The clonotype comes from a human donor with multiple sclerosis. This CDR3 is CASSEAMALGWGYTF. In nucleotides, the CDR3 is TGTGCCAGCAGTGAAGCAATGGCCCTCGGGTGGGGCTACACCTTC.